Below are 20 T cell receptor beta chains sequenced from a single sample in a study of T cell repertoires in cytomegalovirus infection (dated by TCRdb to about 2019). Reads for this sample came from an Illumina HiSeq 1500. The raw public data were reprocessed by TCRdb itself: fastp quality trimming at Q25, MiXCR clonotype calling, in-frame beta chains only. Records with the same CDR3 protein are collapsed into one entry carrying the most frequent genes and DNA. This sample comprises almost 550,000 distinct CDR3 sequences, more than 15% of them detected only once. The top ten constitute 20% to 30% of the sample. The material sequenced was CD8+ T cells from PBMCs. The receptors derive from a human donor in good health (CMV status not recorded). Some clones in this sample may be carry-over from other donors' samples.

There are many counts of this clonotype. The CDR3 region has the DNA TGTGCCATCAGTGAGTCGGTCAGCTTCTATGGCTACACCTTC. It is translated as CAISESVSFYGYTF. The V and J genes are TRBV10-3 and TRBJ1-2; D gene unclear. Trimming took off 0 bases at V and 4 bases at J, with 9 bases between the two ends. This CDR3 is built from 14 residues. Germline V gene lookup returns CDR1 ENHRY and CDR2 SYGVKD.

A note on this clonotype: This may arise from a read error, as a much more abundant clone is one base away. The CDR3 does not end in the conserved phenylalanine or tryptophan, so this is likely a read error. This chain joins TRBV6-5 and TRBJ2-7, with TRBD1 as a possible D gene (5 bases). CDR1 and CDR2 (germline): MNHEY, SVGAGI. The CDR3 is made up of 15 amino acids. V lost 0 bases and J 3 bases, leaving 12 bases between the germline ends. Here the CDR3 reads CASSYSLLQGYEQYS. The CDR3 nucleotides read TGTGCCAGCAGTTACTCCTTGTTGCAGGGCTACGAGCAGTACTCC.

The sample holds many counts of this clonotype. The chain carries TRBV6-1 and TRBJ1-5, with no clear D. V lost 5 bases, J lost 7 bases, and 18 bases lay in between. Germline V gives CDR1 MNHNS, CDR2 SASEGT. This CDR3 spans 15 amino acids. The CDR3 DNA reads TGTGCCAGCAGTTATCCACACCCCCGGTGGCAGCCCCAGCATTTT. Its protein is CASSYPHPRWQPQHF.

This clonotype was found many times. The V call is TRBV7-9, the J call TRBJ2-4; D gene uncertain. This CDR3 has 13 amino acids. CDR1 is SEHNR, CDR2 FQNEAQ, per germline (reference sequence). V lost 5 bases and J lost 1, with 6 bases in between. The CDR3 here is CASSPPAKNIQYF. The CDR3 DNA reads as TGTGCCAGCAGCCCTCCCGCCAAAAACATTCAGTACTTC.

V gene TRBV23-1 combines with J gene TRBJ1-4; no clear D gene. TRBV23-1 is given ORF status, its function remaining uncertain. This CDR3 is 14 amino acids long. V gave up 3 bases and J gave up 8 bases, with 13 bases separating them. The CDR3 DNA reads as TGCGCCAGCAGTCATTGTGGGAGATGGGAAAAACTGTTTTTT. As protein: CASSHCGRWEKLFF.

This chain uses TRBV9 with TRBJ2-7; D may be TRBD1 or TRBD2 (6 bases each). V lost 3 bases and J 6 bases, leaving 22 bases between the germline ends. This CDR3 comprises 16 residues. Germline CDR1 reads SGDLS; CDR2 reads YYNGEE. Here the CDR3 reads CASSDRQAPGVGEQYF. The CDR3, as DNA: TGTGCCAGCAGCGACCGACAGGCCCCGGGGGTTGGCGAGCAGTACTTC.

A few counts support this clonotype. The rearrangement joins TRBV24-1 to TRBJ1-2; weak D call: TRBD1 (6 bases). Germline CDR1 and CDR2: KGHDR and SFDVKD. V was pared by 3 bases and J by 3 bases, with 19 bases between. CDR3 size: 17 residues. The CDR3 coding sequence is TGTGCCACCAGTGATGAGAATCGGGACACCGGTCACTATGGCTACACCTTC. Residues: CATSDENRDTGHYGYTF.

The chain employs TRBV10-3 and TRBJ1-3, with D hard to call. The CDR3 length is 17 residues. Germline CDR1 reads ENHRY; CDR2 reads SYGVKD. Between the trimmed V and J ends, which lost 2 bases and 4 bases, there was a span of 18 bases. For the CDR3, the DNA is TGTGCCATCAGTGAGACGGCGGAACTAGCGAGGGGAAACACCATATATTTT. Translated, it gives CAISETAELARGNTIYF.

This clonotype was counted only a few times. The chain combines TRBV6-6 with TRBJ2-7; the D is unclear. The V gene lost 5 bases and the J gene lost 0 bases, with 11 bases spanning the gap. The CDR3 totals 14 residues. CDR1 and CDR2 from the germline V gene are MNHNY and SVGAGI (reference sequence). This CDR3 reads CASSPPRNSYEQYF. DNA for the CDR3: TGTGCCAGCAGTCCCCCACGGAACTCCTACGAGCAGTACTTC.

This clonotype was seen at least ten times. The rearrangement joins TRBV6-2 or TRBV6-3 to TRBJ2-3; 7 positions match TRBD2. CDR1 and CDR2 from the germline V gene are MNHEY and SVGEGT. The V and J ends lost 0 bases and 5 bases, in that order; junction bases with no gene match: 8. CDR3 size: 16 residues. CDR3 in DNA: TGTGCCAGCAGTTACTCTGAGCGGGACGCAGGAGATACGCAGTATTTT. Its translation is CASSYSERDAGDTQYF.

In this sample, this clonotype turned up a few times. V usage is TRBV6-1 and J usage is TRBJ2-7; 10 bases are a match to TRBD2. The V gene's germline CDR1 is MNHNS and CDR2 SASEGT. The CDR3 is 19 residues long. The junction had 20 bases not matched to a gene; V was cut back by 7 bases and J by 2 bases. CDR3 residues: CASTTAPGLAVESPYEQYF. The CDR3 DNA reads TGTGCCAGCACCACGGCCCCCGGACTAGCGGTAGAATCCCCCTACGAGCAGTACTTC.

The table lists this clonotype with many counts. The genes are TRBV7-2 and TRBJ2-6; no firm D call. The V gene's germline CDR1 is SGHTA and CDR2 FQGNSA. CDR3 length: 15 amino acids. V was shortened by 5 bases and J by 1 base, with 9 bases between the two germline ends. CDR3 DNA sequence: TGTGCCAGCAGCCTGAGGCTGTCTGGGGCCAACGTCCTGACTTTC. This sequence encodes CASSLRLSGANVLTF. Complete variable domain (other parts from reference TRBV7-2 and TRBJ2-6): GAGVSQSPSNKVTEKGKDVELRCDPISGHTALYWYRQSLGQGLEFLIYFQGNSAPDKSGLPSDRFSAERTGGSVSTLTIQRTQQEDSAVYLCASSLRLSGANVLTFGAGSRLTVL.

This clonotype was observed many times. J is TRBJ1-4 and V is TRBV12-5; a possible D gene is TRBD1 (5 bases). From germline, CDR1 is LGHNT and CDR2 FRNRAP. The CDR3 has 18 amino acids. With 6 bases removed from V and 8 bases from J, the gap between germline ends came to 28 bases. DNA for the CDR3: TGTGCTAGTGGACTCCGCCGCTCACCTCCAGGGATTTACGAAAAACTGTTTTTT. It encodes CASGLRRSPPGIYEKLFF.

This clonotype has a count of ten or more. The chain recombines TRBV28 with TRBJ2-1, with 13 bases aligning to TRBD2. Germline V gives CDR1 MDHEN, CDR2 SYDVKM. J gave up 5 bases and V 4 bases, and 8 bases lay outside the gene matches. There are 17 residues in the CDR3. CDR3 residues: CASSYRWTSGSHNEQFF. The CDR3 nucleotides read TGTGCCAGCAGTTACCGGTGGACTAGCGGGAGCCACAATGAGCAGTTCTTC. The full variable domain, in which reference TRBV28 and TRBJ2-1 provide the parts outside the CDR3, is DVKVTQSSRYLVKRTGEKVFLECVQDMDHENMFWYRQDPGLGLRLIYFSYDVKMKEKGDIPEGYSVSREKKERFSLILESASTNQTSMYLCASSYRWTSGSHNEQFFGPGTRLTVL.

This clonotype was detected many times. The chain links TRBV5-4 to TRBJ2-4; D gene unclear. Trimming took 9 bases from V and 0 from J, leaving 10 bases between them. This CDR3 has 13 residues. CDR1 is SGHNT and CDR2 is YYREEE in the germline V gene (reference sequence). CDR3 protein: CATTGEAKNIQYF. The CDR3 DNA is TGTGCCACTACCGGCGAAGCCAAAAACATTCAGTACTTC.

This clonotype was counted only a few times. V usage is TRBV12-3 or TRBV12-4 and J usage is TRBJ1-4, with D tentatively TRBD1 (5 bases). V was cut by 3 bases and J by 7 bases, with 12 bases left in between. The CDR3 loop spans 14 amino acids. The CDR3 here is CASSFGGVVEKLFF. The CDR3 nucleotides are TGTGCCAGCAGTTTCGGGGGTGTTGTTGAAAAACTGTTTTTT.

This clonotype was observed a few times. The V call is TRBV6-1, the J call TRBJ1-5; 10 positions match TRBD1. This CDR3 is built from 15 residues. Germline CDR1 and CDR2: MNHNS and SASEGT. V shed 2 bases, J shed 7 bases, and the junction held 5 bases outside the gene matches. CDR3 nucleotides: TGTGCCAGCAGTGAACTGACAGGGGGCGGGCAGCCCCAGCATTTT. Its protein is CASSELTGGGQPQHF.

This clonotype appeared a few times. The gene calls are TRBV28 and TRBJ2-1, with D perhaps TRBD2 (6 bases). Trimming shortened V by 6 bases and J by 0 bases, and 18 bases separated the two germline ends. The CDR3 extends over 17 amino acids. The germline V gene encodes CDR1 MDHEN and CDR2 SYDVKM. The CDR3 spells CASSPLGVAASYNEQFF. The DNA of the CDR3 is TGTGCCAGCAGCCCGCTGGGGGTAGCGGCCTCCTACAATGAGCAGTTCTTC. Combining the CDR3 with reference TRBV28 and TRBJ2-1 gives the whole variable domain DVKVTQSSRYLVKRTGEKVFLECVQDMDHENMFWYRQDPGLGLRLIYFSYDVKMKEKGDIPEGYSVSREKKERFSLILESASTNQTSMYLCASSPLGVAASYNEQFFGPGTRLTVL.

This clonotype was seen many times. The chain is built from TRBV7-3 and TRBJ2-1, with 8 bases aligning to TRBD2. The trim removed 1 base at V and 1 base at J, leaving 0 bases unmatched. The germline V gene has CDR1 SGHTA and CDR2 FQGTGA. The CDR3 consists of 15 residues. CDR3 nucleotides: TGTGCCAGCAGCTTAATAGCGGGATCCTACAATGAGCAGTTCTTC. This translates into CASSLIAGSYNEQFF.

This clonotype was counted many times. V usage is TRBV7-9 and J usage is TRBJ1-1; the D gene is possibly TRBD1 (6 bases). Germline CDR1 SEHNR, CDR2 FQNEAQ (reference sequence). The length of the CDR3 is 15 residues. The V end was cut by 5 bases, the J end by 3 bases, with 16 bases between. The CDR3 DNA reads as TGTGCCAGCAGCAGACACCAGGGGTTGGACACTGAAGCTTTCTTT. Its protein is CASSRHQGLDTEAFF.